These 27 T cell receptor beta chains were sequenced from one sample in a study of beta chain features in type 1 diabetes. The sequenced template was cDNA made from the entire isolated RNA. Profiling relied on immunoSEQ multiplex PCR, and the TCRdb table lists in-frame clones only, not all of them. The sample carries about 360,000 clones, 10% to 15% recorded once. The sample taken for sequencing was naive CD4+ T cells from blood. These TCRs come from a man younger than 35 in good health.

J is TRBJ2-3 and V is TRBV30, with 7 bases lining up with TRBD1. Per germline, CDR1 GTSNPN and CDR2 SVGIG (reference sequence). Trimming took 0 bases from V and 1 from J; bases not matched to a gene: 4. This CDR3 is built from 15 residues. CDR3 sequence reads: CAWSVRGLGTDTQYF. For the CDR3, the DNA is TGTGCCTGGAGTGTAAGGGGGCTGGGCACAGATACGCAGTATTTT.

This clone was counted between two and nine times. Other DNA sequences in this sample translate to the same CDR3. V and J are TRBV7-2 and TRBJ1-5; D possibly corresponds to TRBD1 (5 bases). V lost 6 bases and J 5 bases, leaving 8 bases between the germline ends. The CDR3 is made up of 12 amino acids. Germline CDR1 is SGHTA and CDR2 is FQGNSA. The CDR3: CASRTGDQPQHF. CDR3 bases: TGTGCCAGCAGAACGGGGGATCAGCCCCAGCATTTT.

Only a few counts were recorded for this clone. The rearrangement joins TRBV7-9 to TRBJ2-1, with TRBD2 identical over 7 bases. Germline CDR1 SEHNR, CDR2 FQNEAQ (reference sequence). The CDR3 runs to 15 residues. J gave up 3 bases and V 0 bases, and 2 bases lay outside the gene matches. This chain's CDR3 is CASSLASGRYNEQFF. CDR3 coding DNA: TGTGCCAGCAGCTTAGCTAGCGGGCGCTACAATGAGCAGTTCTTC.

The chain carries TRBV7-9 and TRBJ1-2, with D possibly matching TRBD1 (6 bases). Germline assignment: CDR1 SEHNR and CDR2 FQNEAQ (reference sequence). V was cut by 6 bases and J by 2 bases, with 16 bases left in between. This CDR3 is 15 amino acids long. The CDR3, as DNA: TGTGCCAGCAGTCTGGACAGAGGGAAAAACTATGGCTACACCTTC. Translating gives CASSLDRGKNYGYTF.

V is TRBV7-7 and J is TRBJ2-2; 14 bases line up with TRBD2. This CDR3 is 16 amino acids long. The germline V gene has CDR1 SSHAT and CDR2 FNYEAQ (reference sequence). The trim removed 5 bases at V and 4 bases at J, leaving 3 bases unmatched. This chain's CDR3 is CASSPGTSGGTGELFF. Here the CDR3 DNA reads TGTGCCAGCAGCCCGGGGACTAGCGGGGGCACCGGGGAGCTGTTTTTT.

The chain joins TRBV28 to TRBJ2-7; maybe TRBD2 (5 bases). The CDR3 length is 18 residues. V was shortened by 7 bases and J by 4 bases, with 29 bases between the two germline ends. CDR1 and CDR2 from the germline V gene are MDHEN and SYDVKM. The CDR3 is CASNKQWPGLIMVYEQYF. As DNA, the CDR3 is TGTGCCAGCAACAAACAATGGCCTGGACTTATCATGGTTTACGAGCAGTACTTC.

This sequence joins TRBV28 and TRBJ2-7; no clear D. CDR1 and CDR2 (germline): MDHEN, SYDVKM. This CDR3 is 13 amino acids long. With 7 bases removed from V and 2 bases from J, the gap between germline ends came to 12 bases. The CDR3 DNA reads TGTGCCAGCAACTTGGGCAAAACCTACGAGCAGTACTTC. It encodes CASNLGKTYEQYF. Together with reference TRBV28 and TRBJ2-7, the CDR3 gives the full variable domain: DVKVTQSSRYLVKRTGEKVFLECVQDMDHENMFWYRQDPGLGLRLIYFSYDVKMKEKGDIPEGYSVSREKKERFSLILESASTNQTSMYLCASNLGKTYEQYFGPGTRLTVT.

The rearrangement links TRBV9 to TRBJ1-1; tentative D call: TRBD1 (6 bases). Trimming removed 0 bases at V and 5 bases at J, with 14 bases between. CDR3 length equals 15 residues. Per the germline V gene, CDR1 is SGDLS and CDR2 is YYNGEE. The CDR3 coding sequence is TGTGCCAGCAGCGTAGCAGGGGAGAGAGGAACTGAAGCTTTCTTT. As protein: CASSVAGERGTEAFF.

This clone was observed a handful of times. This chain connects TRBV5-1 to TRBJ1-2; maybe TRBD1 (5 bases). V lost 4 bases, J lost 0 bases, and 7 bases lay in between. The CDR3 is 13 amino acids. Per germline, CDR1 SGHRS and CDR2 YFSETQ. CDR3 nucleotides: TGCGCCAGCAGCCGGACAACTAACTATGGCTACACCTTC. Protein product: CASSRTTNYGYTF. Filled out from reference TRBV5-1 and TRBJ1-2, the complete variable domain reads KAGVTQTPRYLIKTRGQQVTLSCSPISGHRSVSWYQQTPGQGLQFLFEYFSETQRNKGNFPGRFSGRQFSNSRSEMNVSTLELGDSALYLCASSRTTNYGYTFGSGTRLTVV.

V usage is TRBV7-2 and J usage is TRBJ1-2; maybe TRBD1 (5 bases). V shed 5 bases and J shed 2 bases, with 9 bases lying between them. This CDR3 comprises 13 residues. CDR1 SGHTA and CDR2 FQGNSA come from the germline V gene. CDR3: CASSKDRNYGYTF. In nucleotides, the CDR3 is TGTGCCAGCAGCAAAGACAGAAACTATGGCTACACCTTC.

This clone was counted between two and nine times. The V gene is TRBV4-3, the J gene TRBJ1-1; D perhaps matches TRBD1 (5 bases). V was cut by 0 bases and J by 1 base, with 9 bases left in between. The CDR3 covers 15 residues. Germline loops: CDR1 LGHNA, CDR2 YSLEER. CDR3 DNA: TGCGCCAGCAGCCAAGATTGGGGGGGGAACACTGAAGCTTTCTTT. Its translation: CASSQDWGGNTEAFF.

This clone was seen a few times. J is TRBJ2-7 and V is TRBV28; D possibly corresponds to TRBD1 (6 bases). The CDR3 sequence is 13 residues long. In germline, CDR1 is MDHEN, CDR2 SYDVKM. Trimming shortened V by 4 bases and J by 9 bases, and 16 bases separated the two germline ends. CDR3 sequence reads: CASSSTGFESQYF. The CDR3 bases are TGTGCCAGCAGTTCGACAGGATTTGAGTCGCAGTACTTC.

The rearrangement links TRBV13 to TRBJ1-3; D not certain. CDR3 length: 18 amino acids. Looked up from germline, CDR1 is PRHDT and CDR2 is FYEKMQ (reference sequence). V shed 0 bases and J shed 0 bases, with 15 bases lying between them. The CDR3 protein is CASSLGGPGGLSGNTIYF. The CDR3, as DNA: TGTGCCAGCAGCTTAGGAGGACCGGGAGGCCTCTCTGGAAACACCATATATTTT. The full variable domain, completed using reference TRBV13 and TRBJ1-3, is AAGVIQSPRHLIKEKRETATLKCYPIPRHDTVYWYQQGPGQDPQFLISFYEKMQSDKGSIPDRFSAQQFSDYHSELNMSSLELGDSALYFCASSLGGPGGLSGNTIYFGEGSWLTVV.

The genes are TRBV20-1 and TRBJ1-2, with 9 bases identical to TRBD1. The CDR3 is 11 amino acids. The germline gives CDR1 DFQATT, CDR2 SNEGSKA (reference sequence). CDR3 coding DNA: TGCAACGGACAGGGGATGGATGGCTACACCTTC. Residues: CNGQGMDGYTF.

V usage is TRBV19 and J usage is TRBJ2-2, with D possibly TRBD1 on 5 matching bases. Germline CDR1 reads LNHDA; CDR2 reads SQIVND (reference sequence). Trimming cost V 10 bases and J 6 bases, with 9 bases left between them. CDR3 size: 11 residues. DNA of the CDR3: TGTGCCACCCAGGGCGCCGGGGAGCTGTTTTTT. Its protein product is CATQGAGELFF.

The V and J genes are TRBV6-1 and TRBJ1-6; unclear D gene. The germline V and J ends were trimmed by 6 bases and 9 bases, with 12 bases remaining between them. CDR1 and CDR2 (germline): MNHNS, SASEGT. The CDR3 runs to 13 residues. The CDR3: CASSTFPGSPLHF. CDR3 in DNA: TGTGCCAGCAGCACCTTCCCCGGTTCACCCCTCCACTTT.

This chain connects TRBV28 to TRBJ1-2, with 11 positions matching TRBD1. Looked up from germline, CDR1 is MDHEN and CDR2 is SYDVKM. V trimming: 6 bases; J trimming: 4 bases; junction bases outside the gene matches: 10. The CDR3 contains 16 residues. CDR3 bases: TGTGCCAGCAGACGGGACAGGGGGTATGTTGGCTATGGCTACACCTTC. This sequence encodes CASRRDRGYVGYGYTF.

This clone was counted only a few times. V and J are TRBV7-2 and TRBJ2-5; D is possibly TRBD2 (7 bases). The germline CDR1 and CDR2 sequences are SGHTA and FQGNSA. V was pared by 3 bases and J by 11 bases, with 22 bases between. The CDR3 consists of 15 residues. CDR3 amino acids: CASSLGGPRQDRQYF. The DNA of the CDR3 is TGTGCCAGCAGCTTGGGAGGGCCCAGACAGGACCGTCAGTACTTC.

This clone has just a few counts. V is TRBV7-9 and J is TRBJ2-5; D is unclear. The germline V gene encodes CDR1 SEHNR and CDR2 FQNEAQ (reference sequence). This CDR3 is 12 amino acids long. V was cut by 4 bases and J by 2 bases, with 5 bases left in between. The CDR3 region has the DNA TGTGCCAGCAGCTACATACAAGAGACCCAGTACTTC. Protein product: CASSYIQETQYF.

This clone was seen more than once but under ten times. This chain joins TRBV27 and TRBJ2-3, with 10 bases identical to TRBD2. The CDR3 extends over 16 amino acids. Germline V gene data show CDR1 as MNHEY and CDR2 as SMNVEV (reference sequence). Trimming removed 5 bases from V and 6 bases from J; junction bases left unmatched: 11. CDR3 residues: CASSPGLARRWDTQYF. The CDR3 coding sequence is TGTGCCAGCAGTCCGGGACTAGCGAGGCGATGGGATACGCAGTATTTT.

The chain uses TRBV14 and TRBJ2-6; 8 bases match TRBD2. The V gene's germline CDR1 is SGHDN and CDR2 FVKESK. The CDR3 totals 17 residues. Trimming cost V 4 bases and J 0 bases; bases outside gene matches: 5. CDR3 residues: CASSPGGLRSGANVLTF. The CDR3 region has the DNA TGTGCCAGCAGCCCGGGGGGGTTACGCTCTGGGGCCAACGTCCTGACTTTC.

The chain uses TRBV30 and TRBJ2-7; TRBD2 is a possible D gene (5 bases). The ends were cut back, 1 base at V and 6 bases at J, with 13 bases in the middle. The CDR3 is 13 amino acids. Germline CDR1 is GTSNPN and CDR2 is SVGIG (reference sequence). CDR3 loop: CAWSAGDAREQYF. DNA of the CDR3: TGTGCCTGGAGTGCCGGGGATGCACGCGAGCAGTACTTC.

The chain links TRBV11-1 to TRBJ1-1, with D unclear. Trimming left V 1 base short and J 5 bases short, with 14 bases between. The germline CDR1 and CDR2 sequences are SGHAT and FQDESV (reference sequence). The CDR3 is made up of 15 amino acids. In DNA, the CDR3 is TGTGCCAGCAGCTTAGATCACGGGATAGAAACTGAAGCTTTCTTT. Encoded protein: CASSLDHGIETEAFF.

This clone was found a few times. The genes are TRBV12-5 and TRBJ2-3, with D tentatively TRBD1 (6 bases). The length of the CDR3 is 16 residues. Deletions cut 5 bases from V and 0 bases from J, with 15 bases between. Germline V lookup: CDR1 LGHNT, CDR2 FRNRAP. This CDR3 reads CASGLATGGSTDTQYF. Written as DNA, the CDR3 is TGTGCTAGTGGTCTCGCGACAGGAGGAAGCACAGATACGCAGTATTTT.

V usage is TRBV5-4 and J usage is TRBJ2-1; maybe TRBD2 (6 bases). Germline values: CDR1 SGHNT, CDR2 YYREEE (reference sequence). Trimming took off 5 bases at V and 3 bases at J, with 18 bases between the two ends. There are 16 residues in the CDR3. The CDR3 reads CASSLDPGLIYNEQFF. In DNA, the CDR3 is TGTGCCAGCAGTTTAGACCCGGGACTTATCTACAATGAGCAGTTCTTC. Filled out from reference TRBV5-4 and TRBJ2-1, the complete variable domain reads ETGVTQSPTHLIKTRGQQVTLRCSSQSGHNTVSWYQQALGQGPQFIFQYYREEENGRGNFPPRFSGLQFPNYSSELNVNALELDDSALYLCASSLDPGLIYNEQFFGPGTRLTVL.

The chain combines TRBV2 with TRBJ2-7, with 7 positions matching TRBD1. Germline CDR1 and CDR2: SNHLY and FYNNEI. The CDR3 spans 14 residues. J lost 2 bases, V lost 6 bases, and 7 bases had no gene match. The CDR3 here is CASRLTGIAYEQYF. The CDR3 DNA reads as TGTGCCAGCAGACTGACAGGGATCGCCTACGAGCAGTACTTC.

The chain carries TRBV4-2 and TRBJ1-2; 7 bases map to TRBD1. CDR3 length equals 14 residues. J was trimmed by 8 bases and V by 0 bases; bases with no gene match: 6. CDR1 and CDR2 from the germline V gene are LGHNA and YNFKEQ. The CDR3 sequence: CASSQDLGGGGYTF. In nucleotides, the CDR3 is TGTGCCAGCAGCCAAGATCTAGGGGGCGGGGGCTACACCTTC.